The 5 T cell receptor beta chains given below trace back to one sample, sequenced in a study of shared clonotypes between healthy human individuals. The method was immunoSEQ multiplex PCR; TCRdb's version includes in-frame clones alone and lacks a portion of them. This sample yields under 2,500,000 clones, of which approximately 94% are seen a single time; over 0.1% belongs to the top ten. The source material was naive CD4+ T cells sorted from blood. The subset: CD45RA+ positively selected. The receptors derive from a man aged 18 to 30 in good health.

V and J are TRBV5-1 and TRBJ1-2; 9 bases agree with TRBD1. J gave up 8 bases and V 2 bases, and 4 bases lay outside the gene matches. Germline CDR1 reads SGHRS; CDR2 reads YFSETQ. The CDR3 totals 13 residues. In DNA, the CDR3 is TGCGCCAGCAGCTTCGGACAGGGGAAAGGCTACACCTTC. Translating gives CASSFGQGKGYTF.

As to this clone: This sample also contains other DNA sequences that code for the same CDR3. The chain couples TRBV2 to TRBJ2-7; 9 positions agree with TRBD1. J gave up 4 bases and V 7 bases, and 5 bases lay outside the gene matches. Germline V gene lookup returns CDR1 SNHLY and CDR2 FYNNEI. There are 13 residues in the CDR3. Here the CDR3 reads CASKGTGSYEQYF. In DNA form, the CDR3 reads TGTGCCAGCAAAGGGACAGGGTCTTACGAGCAGTACTTC. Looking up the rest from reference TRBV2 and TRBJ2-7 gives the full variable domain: EPEVTQTPSHQVTQMGQEVILRCVPISNHLYFYWYRQILGQKVEFLVSFYNNEISEKSEIFDDQFSVERPDGSNFTLKIRSTKLEDSAMYFCASKGTGSYEQYFGPGTRLTVT.

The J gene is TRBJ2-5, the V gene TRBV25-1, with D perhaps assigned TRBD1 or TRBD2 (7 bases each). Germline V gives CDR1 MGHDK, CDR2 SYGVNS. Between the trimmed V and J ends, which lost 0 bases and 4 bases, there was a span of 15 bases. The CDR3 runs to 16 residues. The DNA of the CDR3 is TGTGCCAGCAGTGAATATGGGAGGGGGCCAACAGAGACCCAGTACTTC. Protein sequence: CASSEYGRGPTETQYF.

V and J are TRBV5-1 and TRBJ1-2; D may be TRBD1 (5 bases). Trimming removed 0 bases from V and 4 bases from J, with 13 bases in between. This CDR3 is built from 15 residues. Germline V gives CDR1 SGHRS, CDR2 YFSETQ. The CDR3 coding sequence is TGCGCCAGCAGCTTGGGCGCCGGGACCTTCTATGGCTACACCTTC. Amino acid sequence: CASSLGAGTFYGYTF.

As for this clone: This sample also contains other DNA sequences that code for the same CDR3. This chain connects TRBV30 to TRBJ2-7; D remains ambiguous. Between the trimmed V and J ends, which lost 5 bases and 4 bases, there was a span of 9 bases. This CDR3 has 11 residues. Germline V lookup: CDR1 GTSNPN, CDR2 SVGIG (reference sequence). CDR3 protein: CAWGDGYEQYF. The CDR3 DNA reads TGTGCCTGGGGAGATGGGTACGAGCAGTACTTC.